The 27 T cell receptor beta chains below all came from one sample that was sequenced in a study of regulatory T cells in long-lasting Graves disease. Sequencing libraries for TCR beta were prepared with iRepertoire HTBI primers and Arm-PCR of CDR3 regions. TCRdb processed the multiplex PCR reads anew with MiXCR; each CDR3 protein has one entry. The sample carries hundreds of thousands of distinct CDR3 sequences, 16% recorded once. Stated time point: newly diagnosed GD, antithyroid drugs for less than 3 months. The TCR library used RNA extracted from PBMCs. A further study also used this sample, focusing on T cells in Graves' hyperthyroidism and ophthalmopathy.

Sequencing was performed on peripheral blood mononuclear cells (PBMCs), taken at new diagnosis, from a patient treated with antithyroid drugs. All receptors come from a man aged 35-49 years with Graves disease.

This clonotype occurred many times. The chain combines TRBV5-1 with TRBJ2-3; 9 nucleotides agree with TRBD1. Trimming at V came to 3 bases and at J to 3 bases, leaving 8 bases not matched to a gene. The CDR3 has 16 amino acids. The germline V gene has CDR1 SGHRS and CDR2 YFSETQ. CDR3 DNA: TGCGCCAGCAGCTCCCGAGGACAGGGGAGAACAGATACGCAGTATTTT. This encodes CASSSRGQGRTDTQYF.

This clonotype was detected many times. V is TRBV6-9 and J is TRBJ2-5; D assignment may be TRBD1 or TRBD2 (5 bases each). Trimming shortened V by 3 bases and J by 5 bases, and 16 bases separated the two germline ends. CDR1 is MNHGY, CDR2 SVAAGI, per germline. The CDR3 runs to 15 residues. The CDR3 is CASSYAPRGGETQYF. For the CDR3, the DNA is TGTGCCAGCAGTTACGCCCCGAGGGGCGGGGAGACCCAGTACTTC.

This clonotype was observed at least ten times. The gene calls are TRBV12-3 or TRBV12-4 and TRBJ2-7; D is perhaps TRBD1 (6 bases). V was clipped by 4 bases and J by 5 bases, with 12 bases between them. The CDR3 loop spans 13 amino acids. CDR3 in amino acids: CASSSTTGHEQYF. In DNA form, the CDR3 reads TGTGCCAGCAGTTCAACTACAGGGCACGAGCAGTACTTC.

This clonotype showed up many times. The J gene is TRBJ2-7, the V gene TRBV18; the D is unclear. Trimming removed 6 bases from V and 2 bases from J, with 11 bases in between. CDR1 is KGHSH, CDR2 LQKENI, per germline. The CDR3 covers 13 residues. Here the CDR3 DNA reads TGTGCCAGCTCCCCGGCCAGAACCTACGAGCAGTACTTC. As protein: CASSPARTYEQYF.

This CDR3 reads CASSPEQGSTEAFF. In nucleotides, the CDR3 is TGTGCCAGCAGCCCGGAACAGGGGTCCACTGAAGCTTTCTTT. The chain combines TRBV7-2 with TRBJ1-1, with 7 bases that match TRBD1. Germline CDR1 is SGHTA and CDR2 is FQGNSA. The V and J ends lost 5 bases and 4 bases, in that order; junction bases with no gene match: 7. There are 14 residues in the CDR3.

This clonotype appeared many times. This CDR3 reads CASSPGLAGGKETQYF. The CDR3 nucleotides are TGTGCCAGCAGTCCGGGACTAGCGGGGGGAAAAGAGACCCAGTACTTC. J is TRBJ2-5 and V is TRBV2; TRBD2 matches 15 bases. Losses at the gene ends were 5 bases for V and 3 bases for J; bases not matched to a gene: 4. CDR1 and CDR2 from the germline V gene are SNHLY and FYNNEI. The CDR3 covers 16 residues.

This clonotype was observed at least ten times. The genes are TRBV7-8 and TRBJ2-5, with TRBD1 identical over 9 bases. Germline values: CDR1 SGHVS, CDR2 FQNEAQ. CDR3 length: 17 amino acids. V lost 5 bases and J lost 2; bases outside the gene matches: 12. The CDR3 DNA reads as TGTGCCAGCAGCCTCCGCCAAGATGGACAGGGGCAAGAGACCCAGTACTTC. It codes for CASSLRQDGQGQETQYF.

The chain is built from TRBV2 and TRBJ2-3, with D possibly matching TRBD2 (5 bases). Trimming shortened V by 2 bases and J by 1 base, and 10 bases separated the two germline ends. The CDR3 is 15 residues long. Germline V gene sequence: CDR1 SNHLY, CDR2 FYNNEI. CDR3: CASSESGLGTDTQYF. The CDR3 nucleotides read TGTGCCAGCAGTGAAAGCGGACTCGGCACAGATACGCAGTATTTT.

This clonotype showed up many times. The chain recombines TRBV12-3 or TRBV12-4 with TRBJ2-2, with TRBD2 as a possible D gene (7 bases). The CDR3 has 16 amino acids. Trimming cost V 6 bases and J 6 bases, with 20 bases left between them. DNA of the CDR3: TGTGCCAGCAGCCCAGTGGGGGGGCAATCGTCCGGGGAGCTGTTTTTT. This codes for CASSPVGGQSSGELFF.

This clonotype was recorded many times. This chain connects TRBV2 to TRBJ1-1; possible D gene TRBD1, 5 bases. Germline V gives CDR1 SNHLY, CDR2 FYNNEI. The length of the CDR3 is 14 residues. Trimming stripped 4 bases from V and 4 bases from J, with 13 bases between. The CDR3 here is CASSGTSRGTEAFF. For the CDR3, the DNA is TGTGCCAGCAGTGGAACTTCTAGGGGCACTGAAGCTTTCTTT.

This clonotype was seen many times. This CDR3 is CASSTGTSRADTQYF. The CDR3, as DNA: TGCGCCAGCAGTACCGGGACTAGTAGAGCAGATACGCAGTATTTT. The chain combines TRBV5-1 with TRBJ2-3; 8 positions match TRBD2. Trimming cost V 5 bases and J 4 bases; bases outside gene matches: 9. Germline lookup yields CDR1 SGHRS and CDR2 YFSETQ. The CDR3 sequence is 15 residues long. Full variable domain (outside the CDR3, taken from reference TRBV5-1 and TRBJ2-3): KAGVTQTPRYLIKTRGQQVTLSCSPISGHRSVSWYQQTPGQGLQFLFEYFSETQRNKGNFPGRFSGRQFSNSRSEMNVSTLELGDSALYLCASSTGTSRADTQYFGPGTRLTVL.

The rearrangement uses TRBV19 and TRBJ1-1, with D unresolved. Germline V CDR1 and CDR2: LNHDA, SQIVND (reference sequence). The CDR3 is 15 residues long. Trimming took off 6 bases at V and 3 bases at J, with 17 bases between the two ends. The DNA of the CDR3 is TGTGCCAGTAGATCGGCAGAACATCGGGACACTGAAGCTTTCTTT. This codes for CASRSAEHRDTEAFF.

This clonotype was counted between two and nine times. This rearrangement joins TRBV5-1 to TRBJ2-5, with D perhaps TRBD1 (5 bases). V lost 5 bases and J 1 base, leaving 9 bases between the germline ends. The germline V gene has CDR1 SGHRS and CDR2 YFSETQ. This CDR3 is built from 13 residues. CDR3 protein: CASRRGSQETQYF. In nucleotides, the CDR3 is TGCGCCAGCAGAAGGGGCAGCCAAGAGACCCAGTACTTC. Filled out from reference TRBV5-1 and TRBJ2-5, the complete variable domain reads KAGVTQTPRYLIKTRGQQVTLSCSPISGHRSVSWYQQTPGQGLQFLFEYFSETQRNKGNFPGRFSGRQFSNSRSEMNVSTLELGDSALYLCASRRGSQETQYFGPGTRLLVL.

The gene calls are TRBV5-1 and TRBJ2-7; D is possibly TRBD1 or TRBD2 (6 bases each). CDR1 is SGHRS, CDR2 YFSETQ, per germline. Trimming cost V 0 bases and J 5 bases, with 18 bases left between them. The CDR3 length is 16 residues. DNA for the CDR3: TGCGCCAGCAGCTTGGGGGGGCTAGCGACTGATGACGAGCAGTACTTC. This sequence encodes CASSLGGLATDDEQYF. The full variable domain, in which reference TRBV5-1 and TRBJ2-7 provide the parts outside the CDR3, is KAGVTQTPRYLIKTRGQQVTLSCSPISGHRSVSWYQQTPGQGLQFLFEYFSETQRNKGNFPGRFSGRQFSNSRSEMNVSTLELGDSALYLCASSLGGLATDDEQYFGPGTRLTVT.

There are a few counts of this clonotype. This CDR3 reads CASRYRDRGLFNEQFF. In nucleotides, the CDR3 is TGTGCCAGCAGGTATAGAGACAGGGGGCTCTTCAATGAGCAGTTCTTC. This chain links TRBV6-2 or TRBV6-3 with TRBJ2-1, with 10 bases lining up with TRBD1. The germline V gene has CDR1 MNHEY and CDR2 SVGEGT. V gave up 6 bases and J gave up 6 bases; unmatched junction bases: 11. This CDR3 is 16 amino acids long.

This clonotype was detected ten times or more. The V call is TRBV20-1, the J call TRBJ2-3; D is unresolved. Germline lookup yields CDR1 DFQATT and CDR2 SNEGSKA (reference sequence). Trimming cost V 6 bases and J 6 bases, with 13 bases left between them. CDR3 length: 12 amino acids. The CDR3 nucleotides are TGCAGTGCCACAGTCCGGGTGGATACGCAGTATTTT. Amino acids: CSATVRVDTQYF.

This clonotype was picked up a small number of times. The V gene is TRBV7-8, the J gene TRBJ1-2, with D possibly TRBD1 on 6 matching bases. The V gene's germline CDR1 is SGHVS and CDR2 FQNEAQ. CDR3 length: 17 residues. Trimming removed 7 bases from V and 4 bases from J, with 25 bases in between. The CDR3 DNA sequence: TGTGCCAGCACGCCAGGGGAGGTGGACTTACGCGGCTATGGCTACACCTTC. It translates to CASTPGEVDLRGYGYTF.

This clonotype was observed at least ten times. The chain carries TRBV20-1 and TRBJ2-7, with a possible D match to TRBD2 (5 bases). V gave up 3 bases and J gave up 2 bases, with 14 bases separating them. Germline V gives CDR1 DFQATT, CDR2 SNEGSKA (reference sequence). This CDR3 spans 14 amino acids. In DNA, the CDR3 is TGCAGTGCTAGGGGCGGGCGAGCAACCTACGAGCAGTACTTC. Protein: CSARGGRATYEQYF.

This clonotype was found many times. The chain is built from TRBV27 and TRBJ1-5, with D hard to call. Trimming stripped 8 bases from V and 6 bases from J, with 14 bases between. Germline V CDR1 and CDR2: MNHEY, SMNVEV (reference sequence). The CDR3 extends over 13 amino acids. The CDR3 sequence: CASRRDWGQPQHF. For the CDR3, the DNA is TGTGCCAGCCGTCGGGATTGGGGTCAGCCCCAGCATTTT.

Only a few counts were recorded for this clonotype. The chain joins TRBV5-4 to TRBJ2-3; possibly TRBD2 for D (5 bases). Trimming left V 1 base short and J 5 bases short, with 14 bases between. Germline lookup yields CDR1 SGHNT and CDR2 YYREEE (reference sequence). This CDR3 has 15 residues. The CDR3 coding sequence is TGTGCCAGCAGCTTGTTGGTTAGCGAGGGAGATACGCAGTATTTT. Its translation: CASSLLVSEGDTQYF.

About this clonotype: This may arise from a read error, as a much more abundant clone is one base away. The gene calls are TRBV12-3 or TRBV12-4 and TRBJ1-1, with D unclear. CDR3 length equals 14 residues. The ends were cut back, 4 bases at V and 8 bases at J, with 17 bases in the middle. CDR3 protein: CASSWPRRTAEAFF. For the CDR3, the DNA is TGTGCCAGCAGTTGGCCGCGCAGAACTGCCGAAGCTTTCTTT.

This clonotype was detected ten times or more. The gene calls are TRBV6-1 and TRBJ2-2, with 9 nucleotides matching TRBD2. CDR1 is MNHNS and CDR2 is SASEGT in the germline V gene. V shed 6 bases and J 1 base; nucleotides not matched to a gene: 9. CDR3 length equals 17 residues. CDR3 in DNA: TGTGCCAGCAGCCACCACCTACTAGCGGGGAACACCGGGGAGCTGTTTTTT. Translation gives CASSHHLLAGNTGELFF.

This clonotype was found many times. The chain employs TRBV6-1 and TRBJ2-7, with D unresolved. Germline CDR1 reads MNHNS; CDR2 reads SASEGT. This CDR3 has 13 residues. Trimming shortened V by 5 bases and J by 3 bases, and 11 bases separated the two germline ends. The CDR3 spells CASSPPGRYEQYF. CDR3 DNA: TGTGCCAGCAGTCCACCGGGTCGCTACGAGCAGTACTTC.

Ten or more counts support this clonotype. This chain joins TRBV30 and TRBJ1-1; D is unresolved. Germline-derived CDR1 and CDR2 are GTSNPN and SVGIG (reference sequence). CDR3 length: 14 amino acids. Trimming took 1 base from V and 1 from J, leaving 10 bases between them. The CDR3 DNA reads as TGTGCCTGGAGTGGAGCCGGGTGGAACACTGAAGCTTTCTTT. Translated: CAWSGAGWNTEAFF.

This clonotype occurred many times. This CDR3 reads CASRRGRSSYEQYF. The CDR3 DNA sequence: TGTGCCAGCAGACGAGGACGGAGCTCCTACGAGCAGTACTTC. The chain joins TRBV28 to TRBJ2-7; D gene unclear. Germline-derived CDR1 and CDR2 are MDHEN and SYDVKM. The CDR3 spans 14 residues. The ends were cut back, 6 bases at V and 0 bases at J, with 12 bases in the middle.

This clonotype was seen at least ten times. The genes are TRBV20-1 and TRBJ2-7; TRBD1 agrees at 9 bases. This CDR3 spans 14 amino acids. Germline V gene sequence: CDR1 DFQATT, CDR2 SNEGSKA (reference sequence). The V segment lost 6 bases and the J segment 7 bases; nucleotides outside the gene matches: 13. In DNA form, the CDR3 reads TGCAGTGCCACATCCGGGACAGGGACGTGGGAGCAGTACTTC. The encoded protein is CSATSGTGTWEQYF.

This clonotype was seen a handful of times. V and J are TRBV5-6 and TRBJ2-7, with D possibly TRBD1 on 5 matching bases. There are 15 residues in the CDR3. The germline V gene has CDR1 SGHDT and CDR2 YYEEEE. Trimming shortened V by 4 bases and J by 5 bases, and 19 bases separated the two germline ends. CDR3 amino acids: CASSPSGQVGNEQYF. In nucleotides, the CDR3 is TGTGCCAGCAGCCCCTCAGGGCAGGTCGGTAACGAGCAGTACTTC.